This TCR beta chain was sequenced during a study of cytomegalovirus exposure and HLA in healthy donors. Study summary: Prior work identified more than 90 million unique TCR beta sequences in approximately 180 million T cells. Overall study findings and caveats: Sequencing depth roughly uniform across donors was assumed in presence/absence analyses. Some highly shared sequence variants likely arose as a pipeline artifact.

The sample holds a few counts of this clone. The antigen is undetermined. Amplification used 60 Vbeta primers and 13 Jbeta primers. Some clones are missing from TCRdb's copy, which holds only in-frame ones; the method was immunoSEQ multiplex PCR. The sample includes about 170,000 clones, roughly 80% seen only once; the top ten take around 4.3%. The germline V and J ends were trimmed by 5 bases and 0 bases, with 5 bases remaining between them. This CDR3 has 14 residues. The germline CDR1 and CDR2 sequences are LNHDA and SQIVND (reference sequence). The receptor comes from a woman aged 45-60 years in good health and CMV-seropositive. Material for sequencing was PBMCs. The chain combines TRBV19 with TRBJ2-6; D is undetermined. CDR3: CASSVSSGANVLTF. CDR3 sequence (DNA): TGTGCCAGTAGTGTTAGCTCTGGGGCCAACGTCCTGACTTTC.